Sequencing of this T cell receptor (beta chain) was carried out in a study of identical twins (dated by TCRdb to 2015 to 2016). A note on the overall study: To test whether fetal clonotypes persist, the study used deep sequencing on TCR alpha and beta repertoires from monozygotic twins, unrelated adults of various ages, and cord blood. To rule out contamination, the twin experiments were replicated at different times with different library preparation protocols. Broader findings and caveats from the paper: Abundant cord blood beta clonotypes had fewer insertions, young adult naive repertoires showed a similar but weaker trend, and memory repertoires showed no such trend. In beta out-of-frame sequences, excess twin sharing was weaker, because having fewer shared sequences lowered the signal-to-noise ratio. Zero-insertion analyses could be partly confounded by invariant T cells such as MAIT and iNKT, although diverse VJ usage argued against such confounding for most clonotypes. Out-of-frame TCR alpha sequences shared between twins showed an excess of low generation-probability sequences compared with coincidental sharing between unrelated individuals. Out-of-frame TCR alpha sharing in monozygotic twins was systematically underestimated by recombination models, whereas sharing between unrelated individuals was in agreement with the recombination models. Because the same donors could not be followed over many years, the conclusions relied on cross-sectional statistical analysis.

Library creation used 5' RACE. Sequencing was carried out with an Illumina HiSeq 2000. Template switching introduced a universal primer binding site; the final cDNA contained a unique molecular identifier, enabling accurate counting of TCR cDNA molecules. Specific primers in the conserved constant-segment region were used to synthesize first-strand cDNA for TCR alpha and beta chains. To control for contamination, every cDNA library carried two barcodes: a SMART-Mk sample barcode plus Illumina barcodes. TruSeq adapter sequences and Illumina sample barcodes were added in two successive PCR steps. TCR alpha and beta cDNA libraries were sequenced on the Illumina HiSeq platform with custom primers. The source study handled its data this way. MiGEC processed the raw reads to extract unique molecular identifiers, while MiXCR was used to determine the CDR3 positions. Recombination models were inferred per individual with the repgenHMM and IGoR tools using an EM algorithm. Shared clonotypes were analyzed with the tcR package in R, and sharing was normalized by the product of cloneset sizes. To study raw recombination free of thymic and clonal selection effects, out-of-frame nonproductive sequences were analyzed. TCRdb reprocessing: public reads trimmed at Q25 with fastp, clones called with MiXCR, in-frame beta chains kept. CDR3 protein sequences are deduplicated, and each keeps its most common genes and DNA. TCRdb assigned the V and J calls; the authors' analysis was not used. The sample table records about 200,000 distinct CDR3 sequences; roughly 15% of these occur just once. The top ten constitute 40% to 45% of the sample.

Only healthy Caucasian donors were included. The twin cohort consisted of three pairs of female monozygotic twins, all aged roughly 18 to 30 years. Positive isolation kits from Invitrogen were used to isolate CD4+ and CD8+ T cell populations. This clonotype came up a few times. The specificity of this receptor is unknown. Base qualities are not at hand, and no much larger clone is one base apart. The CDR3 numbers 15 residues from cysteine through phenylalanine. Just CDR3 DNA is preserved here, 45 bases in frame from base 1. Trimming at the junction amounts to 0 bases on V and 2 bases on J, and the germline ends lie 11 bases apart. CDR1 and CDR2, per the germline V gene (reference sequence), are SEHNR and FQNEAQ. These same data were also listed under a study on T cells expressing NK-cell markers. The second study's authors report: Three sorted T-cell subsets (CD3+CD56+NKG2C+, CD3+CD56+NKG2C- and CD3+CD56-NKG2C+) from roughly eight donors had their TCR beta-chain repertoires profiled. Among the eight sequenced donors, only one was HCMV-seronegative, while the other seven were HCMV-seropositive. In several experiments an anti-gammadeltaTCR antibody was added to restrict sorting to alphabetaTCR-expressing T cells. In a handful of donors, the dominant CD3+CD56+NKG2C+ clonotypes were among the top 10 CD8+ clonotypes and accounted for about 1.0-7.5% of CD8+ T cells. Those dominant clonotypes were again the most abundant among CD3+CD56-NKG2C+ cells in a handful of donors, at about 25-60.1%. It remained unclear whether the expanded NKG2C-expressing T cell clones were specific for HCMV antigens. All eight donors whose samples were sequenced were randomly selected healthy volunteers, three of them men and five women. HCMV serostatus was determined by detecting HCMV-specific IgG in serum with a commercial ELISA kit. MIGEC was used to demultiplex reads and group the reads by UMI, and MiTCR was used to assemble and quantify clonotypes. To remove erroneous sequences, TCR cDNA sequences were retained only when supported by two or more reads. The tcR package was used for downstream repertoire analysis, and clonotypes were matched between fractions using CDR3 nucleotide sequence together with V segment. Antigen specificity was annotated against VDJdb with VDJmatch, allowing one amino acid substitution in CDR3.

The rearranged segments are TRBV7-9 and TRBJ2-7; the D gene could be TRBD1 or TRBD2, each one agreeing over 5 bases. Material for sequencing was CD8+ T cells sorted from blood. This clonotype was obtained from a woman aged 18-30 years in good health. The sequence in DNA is TGTGCCAGCAGCTTAGCGAGGGGACGCCCCTACGAGCAGTACTTC. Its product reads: CASSLARGRPYEQYF.